This T cell receptor (beta chain) was captured in a study of blood T cell repertoires in COVID-19. V lost 1 base and J lost 4, with 14 bases in between. CDR3 size: 15 residues. Profiled with immunoSEQ multiplex PCR; TCRdb holds only in-frame clones, not every one. The sample consists of tens of thousands of clones, about 88% of them appearing once. The clonotype was recovered from a man aged 50 or older with active COVID-19. The V call is TRBV5-3, the J call TRBJ1-1; a weak D match, TRBD1 (6 bases). TRBV5-3 is an ORF for which the function is uncertain. Sequencing was done on a sample of peripheral blood. CDR3 coding DNA: TGTGCCAGAAGCTTGCCCTCGGGACACCTCACTGAAGCTTTCTTT. This codes for CARSLPSGHLTEAFF.